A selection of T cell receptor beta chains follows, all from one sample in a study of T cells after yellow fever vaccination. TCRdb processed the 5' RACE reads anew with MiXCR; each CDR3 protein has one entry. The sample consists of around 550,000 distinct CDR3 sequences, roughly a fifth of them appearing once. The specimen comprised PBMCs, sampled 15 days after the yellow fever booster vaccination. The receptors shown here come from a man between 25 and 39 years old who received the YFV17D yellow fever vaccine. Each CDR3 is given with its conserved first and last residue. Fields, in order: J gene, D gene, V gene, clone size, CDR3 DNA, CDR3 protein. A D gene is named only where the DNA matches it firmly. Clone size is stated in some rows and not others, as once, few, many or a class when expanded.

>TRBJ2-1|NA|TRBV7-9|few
TGTGCCAGCTTAGTCGCTTACAATGAGCAGTTCTTC
CASLVAYNEQFF
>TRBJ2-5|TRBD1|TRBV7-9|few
TGTGCCAGCAGCTTATGGCAGGGGGCCGATGAGACCCAGTACTTC
CASSLWQGADETQYF
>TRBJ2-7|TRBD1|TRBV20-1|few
TGCAGTGTTTCGGGACAGTTAACCTCCTACGAGCAGTACTTC
CSVSGQLTSYEQYF
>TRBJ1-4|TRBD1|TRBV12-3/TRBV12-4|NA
TGTGCCAGCAGCGGACAGGGAGAAGAAAAACTGTTTTTT
CASSGQGEEKLFF
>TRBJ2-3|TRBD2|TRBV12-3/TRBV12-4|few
TGTGCCAGCACTCGGGACTATCGCACAGATACGCAGTATTTT
CASTRDYRTDTQYF
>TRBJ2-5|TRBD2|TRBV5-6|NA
TGTGCCAGCAGCTCAGACCGGACGGGAGGGACCCAGTACTTC
CASSSDRTGGTQYF
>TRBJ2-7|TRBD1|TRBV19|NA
TGTGCCAGTAGTCGACAGGGCACCACCTACGAGCAGTACTTC
CASSRQGTTYEQYF
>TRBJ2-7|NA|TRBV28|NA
TGTGCCAGCAGTTTTACGCGCCTAGGCTACGAGCAGTACTTC
CASSFTRLGYEQYF
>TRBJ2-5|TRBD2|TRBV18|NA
TGTGCCAGCTCACCACCCACTAGCGGTAGGGAGACCCAGTACTTC
CASSPPTSGRETQYF
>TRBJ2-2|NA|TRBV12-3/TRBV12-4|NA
TGTGCCAGCAGTTTCAAGACATCCACCGGGGAGCTGTTTTTT
CASSFKTSTGELFF
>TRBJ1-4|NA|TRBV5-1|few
TGCGCCAGCAGCTTGGACAAACGTGAAAAACTGTTTTTT
CASSLDKREKLFF
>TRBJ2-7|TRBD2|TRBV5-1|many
TGTGCCAGCAGCTCGGGGACTAGCGCCTACGAGCAGTACTTC
CASSSGTSAYEQYF
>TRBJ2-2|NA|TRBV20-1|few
TGCAGTGCTAGACTGAATTCCGGGACGGCGAACACCGGGGAGCTGTTTTTT
CSARLNSGTANTGELFF
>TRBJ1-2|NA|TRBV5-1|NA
TGCGCCAGCAGCCCCCAGAGTTCAGGGAGTGGCTACACCTTC
CASSPQSSGSGYTF
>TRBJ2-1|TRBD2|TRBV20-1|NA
TGCAGTGCAGACCCGGGACTAGCGGGAAATTCGGTGCCGTTCTTC
CSADPGLAGNSVPFF
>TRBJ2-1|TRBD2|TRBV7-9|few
TGTGCCAGCAGCTTAGCCGGGACTAGCGGGAGGGAAGTGCAGTTCTTC
CASSLAGTSGREVQFF
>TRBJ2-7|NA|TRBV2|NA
TGTGCCAGCAGTGAAGAAGGGAGCTCCTACGAGCAGTACTTC
CASSEEGSSYEQYF
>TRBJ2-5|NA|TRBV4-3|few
TGCGCCAGCAGTCGCACACCTAGCTCAGAGACCCAGTACTTC
CASSRTPSSETQYF
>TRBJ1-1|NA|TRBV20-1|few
TGCAGTGGTGCCCGGGACACTTACACTGAAGCTTTCTTT
CSGARDTYTEAFF
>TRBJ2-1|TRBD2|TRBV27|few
TGTGCCAGCAGAGTAGCGGGAGGGAACTACAATGAGCAGTTCTTC
CASRVAGGNYNEQFF
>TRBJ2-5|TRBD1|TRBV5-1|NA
TGCGCCAGCAGTTCCGGGACAGTGGAAGAGACCCAGTACTTC
CASSSGTVEETQYF
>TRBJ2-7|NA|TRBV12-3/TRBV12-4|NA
TGTGCCAGCAGTAAGGGCCCGACCTACGAGCAGTACTTC
CASSKGPTYEQYF
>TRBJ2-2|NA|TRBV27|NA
TGTGCCAGCAGTTTATCGGGGTGGGGCCAAAGGGGTGCCGGGGAGCTGTTTTTT
CASSLSGWGQRGAGELFF
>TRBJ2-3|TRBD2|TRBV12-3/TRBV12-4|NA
TGTGCCAGCAGTTTGTCAGGTGGCGGGAGGGCAGATACGCAGTATTTT
CASSLSGGGRADTQYF
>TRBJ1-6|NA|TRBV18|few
TGTGCCAGCTCACCAATCCGCGGGGATTCACCCCTCCACTTT
CASSPIRGDSPLHF
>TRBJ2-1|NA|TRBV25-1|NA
TGTGCCAGCAGTACCCGCCAAGGGGTCAATGAGCAGTTCTTC
CASSTRQGVNEQFF
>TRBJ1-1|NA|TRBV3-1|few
TGTGCCAGCATGGCGCAGCCGAACACTGAAGCTTTCTTT
CASMAQPNTEAFF
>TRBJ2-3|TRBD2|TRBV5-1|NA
TGCGCCAGCAGCCTTTGGACTAGGGACACAGATACGCAGTATTTT
CASSLWTRDTDTQYF
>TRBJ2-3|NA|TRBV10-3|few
TGTGCCATCAGTGTGTTGGGGGAGACAGATACGCAGTATTTT
CAISVLGETDTQYF
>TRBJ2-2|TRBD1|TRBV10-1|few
TGCGCCAGCAGTAGAAACAGGGGGCAGGGCGGGGAGCTGTTTTTT
CASSRNRGQGGELFF
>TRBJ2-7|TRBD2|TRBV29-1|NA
TGCAGCGTGGCAAGCGGGAGGGCCGAGAACGAGCAGTACTTC
CSVASGRAENEQYF
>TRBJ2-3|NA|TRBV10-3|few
TGTGCCATCGGAACCCTCGTAGATACGCAGTATTTT
CAIGTLVDTQYF
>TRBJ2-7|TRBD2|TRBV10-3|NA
TGTGCCATCAGTGGGGGGACTAGCGGGAACTACGAGCAGTACTTC
CAISGGTSGNYEQYF
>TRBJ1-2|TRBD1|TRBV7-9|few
TGTGCCAGCAGCAAGGGACAGGGAGGCCTTAACTATGGCTACACCTTC
CASSKGQGGLNYGYTF
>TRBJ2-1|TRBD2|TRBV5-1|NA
TGCGCCAGCAGCTATACTAGCGGAGGTAATGAGCAGTTCTTC
CASSYTSGGNEQFF
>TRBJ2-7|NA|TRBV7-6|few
TGTGCCAGCAGACGACAGGCTAGTAGCTCCTACGAGCAGTACTTC
CASRRQASSSYEQYF
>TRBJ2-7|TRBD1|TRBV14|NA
TGTGCCAGCAGGACCGGGACAGGGCTCCACGAGCAGTACTTC
CASRTGTGLHEQYF
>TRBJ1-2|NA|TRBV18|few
TGTGCCAGCTCCCGATATGAAGGTGGCTACACCTTC
CASSRYEGGYTF
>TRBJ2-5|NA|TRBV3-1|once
TGTGCCAGCAGCTCGATAGATAGGGATCAAGAGACCCAGTACTTC
CASSSIDRDQETQYF
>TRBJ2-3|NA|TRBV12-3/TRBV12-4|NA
TGTGCCAGCAGCACCGGACGGTATACGCAGTATTTT
CASSTGRYTQYF
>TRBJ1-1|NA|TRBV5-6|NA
TGTGCCAGCAGCTTGAGGGCAGGCGGCGGAGCTTTCTTT
CASSLRAGGGAFF
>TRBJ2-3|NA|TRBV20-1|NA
TGCAGTGTTAAGGGCACAGATACGCAGTATTTT
CSVKGTDTQYF
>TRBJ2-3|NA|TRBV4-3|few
TGCGCCAGCAGCCAAGCCGTGGGGCGGTCCGGAGATACGCAGTATTTT
CASSQAVGRSGDTQYF
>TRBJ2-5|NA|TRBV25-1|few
TGTGCCAGCAGTGAAAATGTAAAGACCCAGTACTTC
CASSENVKTQYF
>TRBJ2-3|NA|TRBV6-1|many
TGTGCCAGCAGTCTAATAACAGATACGCAGTATTTT
CASSLITDTQYF
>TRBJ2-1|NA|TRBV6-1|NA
TGTGCCAGCAGTCAGGAAGTTCCTTTAAGCTCCTACAATGAGCAGTTCTTC
CASSQEVPLSSYNEQFF
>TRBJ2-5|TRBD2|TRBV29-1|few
TGCAGCGTTGGGGGAACTAGCGCGGCAGAGACCCAGTACTTC
CSVGGTSAAETQYF
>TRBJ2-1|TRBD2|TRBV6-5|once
TGTGCCAGCAGTTACCGGAAGGTAGCGGGAGGGAGCTCCTACAATGAGCAGTTCTTC
CASSYRKVAGGSSYNEQFF
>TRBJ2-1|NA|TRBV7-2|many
TGTGCCAGCAGCTTAGATGTCTACAATGAGCAGTTCTTC
CASSLDVYNEQFF
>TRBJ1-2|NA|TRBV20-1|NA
TGCAGTGCTAGACAAACTTCCTATGGCTACACCTTC
CSARQTSYGYTF
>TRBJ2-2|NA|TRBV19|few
TGTGCCAGTGATCGGGGGACCACCGGGGAGCTGTTTTTT
CASDRGTTGELFF
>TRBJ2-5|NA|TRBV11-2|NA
TGTGCCAGCAGCGGGTTGGAAGCCTGGGAGACCCAGTACTTC
CASSGLEAWETQYF
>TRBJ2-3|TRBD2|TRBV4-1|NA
TGCGCCAGCAGCAACTTTGGACTAGCGGGAGGTGGAGATACGCAGTATTTT
CASSNFGLAGGGDTQYF
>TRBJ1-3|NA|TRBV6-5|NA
TGTGCCAGCGGCTCTGGAAACACCATATATTTT
CASGSGNTIYF
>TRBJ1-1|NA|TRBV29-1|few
TGCAGCGTTGAAGATCGGAGGCAGGAAGCTTTCTTT
CSVEDRRQEAFF
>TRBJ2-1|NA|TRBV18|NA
TGTGCCAGCTCACCATGGACTCAAAGCAATGAGCAGTTCTTC
CASSPWTQSNEQFF
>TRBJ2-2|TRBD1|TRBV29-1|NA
TGCAGCGCTAAGGGGTTGACAGGGGCGAACACCGGGGAGCTGTTTTTT
CSAKGLTGANTGELFF
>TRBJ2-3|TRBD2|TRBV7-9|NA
TGTGCCAGCAGTTTGACAGCGGGAGCAGATACGCAGTATTTT
CASSLTAGADTQYF
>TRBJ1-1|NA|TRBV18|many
TGTGCCAGCTCACCACCGGGCCCAGGGATGTTCTTT
CASSPPGPGMFF
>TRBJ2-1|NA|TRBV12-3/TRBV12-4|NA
TGTGCCAGCAGTTCTTGGGGTGCTGAGCAGTTCTTC
CASSSWGAEQFF